The 14 T cell receptor beta chains below come from one sample, sequenced in a study of naive and memory T cell subsets. General observations from the study: Especially in CD8 cells, naive repertoires contained a few larger clonotypes, possibly CD45RA-re-expressing memory cells.

Their antigens are not known. An equimolar mix of two oligonucleotides served as the beta constant-region primer for TRBC1 and TRBC2. Nested alpha and beta constant-region primers with the SP2 primer drove four PCR rounds on ligated cDNA. TCRdb reprocessed the UMI-ligation and nested PCR reads with MiXCR, giving one entry per CDR3 protein. The sample records more than 95,000 distinct CDR3 sequences, about 14% being singletons. The sample comprised naive CD8+ T cells from blood. These TCRs come from a human donor in good health.

This clonotype was found a few times. The chain couples TRBV28 to TRBJ2-1, with 9 bases fitting TRBD2. CDR3 length equals 17 residues. The J segment lost 3 bases and the V segment lost 7 bases, leaving 13 bases of the junction unmatched. Germline lookup yields CDR1 MDHEN and CDR2 SYDVKM. The CDR3 spells CASTTLRSGGSYNEQFF. The CDR3 region has the DNA TGTGCCAGCACCACTTTGAGGAGCGGGGGGAGCTACAATGAGCAGTTCTTC. The whole variable domain, remainder taken from reference TRBV28 and TRBJ2-1, is DVKVTQSSRYLVKRTGEKVFLECVQDMDHENMFWYRQDPGLGLRLIYFSYDVKMKEKGDIPEGYSVSREKKERFSLILESASTNQTSMYLCASTTLRSGGSYNEQFFGPGTRLTVL.

The DNA of the CDR3 is TGTGCCAGCAGCGTCAGGGATTCACCCCTCCACTTT. Translation: CASSVRDSPLHF. The chain links TRBV7-2 to TRBJ1-6; D might be TRBD1 (5 bases). V lost 5 bases to trimming and J lost 8 bases, with 7 bases between them. CDR1 and CDR2 from the germline V gene are SGHTA and FQGNSA. This CDR3 is 12 amino acids long.

The J gene is TRBJ1-2, the V gene TRBV27; tentative D call: TRBD1 (5 bases). V was clipped by 3 bases and J by 2 bases, with 7 bases between them. The germline gives CDR1 MNHEY, CDR2 SMNVEV (reference sequence). CDR3 length equals 13 residues. This CDR3 reads CASSFQGNYGYTF. The CDR3 nucleotides are TGTGCCAGCAGTTTTCAGGGAAACTATGGCTACACCTTC.

The CDR3 is CASSTYLGGTGRTEAFF. The DNA for the CDR3 is TGCGCCAGCAGCACTTACTTGGGAGGGACAGGGAGGACTGAAGCTTTCTTT. The chain is built from TRBV5-1 and TRBJ1-1, with TRBD1 matching over 9 bases. Germline V gene lookup returns CDR1 SGHRS and CDR2 YFSETQ. V trimming: 4 bases; J trimming: 5 bases; junction bases outside the gene matches: 15. This CDR3 spans 17 amino acids. Together with reference TRBV5-1 and TRBJ1-1, the CDR3 gives the full variable domain: KAGVTQTPRYLIKTRGQQVTLSCSPISGHRSVSWYQQTPGQGLQFLFEYFSETQRNKGNFPGRFSGRQFSNSRSEMNVSTLELGDSALYLCASSTYLGGTGRTEAFFGQGTRLTVV.

This clonotype was counted between two and nine times. V and J are TRBV7-6 and TRBJ2-7, with D maybe TRBD2 (5 bases). There are 15 residues in the CDR3. Germline V gene data show CDR1 as SGHVS and CDR2 as FNYEAQ. The germline V and J ends were trimmed by 2 bases and 1 base, with 12 bases remaining between them. CDR3 DNA sequence: TGTGCCAGCAGCTTATCTGCTAGCAGTTCCTACGAGCAGTACTTC. It specifies CASSLSASSSYEQYF.

This clonotype occurred a few times. This chain connects TRBV6-2 or TRBV6-3 to TRBJ2-7, with D possibly TRBD2 on 5 matching bases. V gave up 7 bases and J gave up 0 bases, with 16 bases separating them. Germline V CDR1 and CDR2: MNHEY, SVGEGT. CDR3 length equals 15 residues. The CDR3 coding sequence is TGTGCCAGCACCCACCCCGCGGGCTACTCCTACGAGCAGTACTTC. This encodes CASTHPAGYSYEQYF.

This clonotype was seen a handful of times. This chain connects TRBV6-2 or TRBV6-3 to TRBJ1-2; possible D gene TRBD1, 6 bases. V was pared by 6 bases and J by 2 bases, with 16 bases between. The CDR3 is made up of 15 amino acids. From germline, CDR1 is MNHEY and CDR2 SVGEGT. The CDR3 is CASRPTGRVNYGYTF. For the CDR3, the DNA is TGTGCCAGCAGGCCCACAGGGCGAGTCAACTATGGCTACACCTTC.

This chain joins TRBV4-2 and TRBJ2-5; D is undetermined. The V gene lost 0 bases and the J gene lost 1 base, with 9 bases spanning the gap. CDR1 is LGHNA, CDR2 YNFKEQ, per germline. This CDR3 is 15 amino acids long. CDR3 residues: CASSQEKSAQETQYF. CDR3 nucleotides: TGTGCCAGCAGCCAAGAAAAGTCGGCCCAAGAGACCCAGTACTTC.

This clonotype has only a few counts. The chain has TRBV29-1 and TRBJ2-1; 7 nucleotides agree with TRBD1. CDR3 length equals 14 residues. Germline lookup yields CDR1 SQVTM and CDR2 ANQGSEA. The ends lost 4 bases at V and 4 bases at J; junction bases unmatched: 7. The CDR3 sequence is CSVVRDRAYNEQFF. Here the CDR3 DNA reads TGCAGCGTTGTCCGAGACAGGGCTTACAATGAGCAGTTCTTC.

Ten or more counts support this clonotype. The gene calls are TRBV4-3 and TRBJ2-3; no clear D gene. Trimming stripped 2 bases from V and 7 bases from J, with 7 bases between. The CDR3 length is 12 residues. Germline CDR1 LGHNA, CDR2 YSLEER. This chain's CDR3 is CASSQIGNTQYF. The CDR3 DNA reads TGCGCCAGCAGCCAAATCGGAAATACGCAGTATTTT.

This chain connects TRBV28 to TRBJ1-3; a possible D gene is TRBD1 (5 bases). V lost 3 bases and J lost 4, with 10 bases in between. CDR3 length: 14 residues. Germline V gene data show CDR1 as MDHEN and CDR2 as SYDVKM. CDR3 protein: CASSLEGNGNTIYF. For the CDR3, the DNA is TGTGCCAGCAGTTTGGAGGGGAACGGAAACACCATATATTTT.

This clonotype showed up just a few times. The chain's CDR3 is CSVDPSSTDTQYF. CDR3 bases: TGCAGCGTTGATCCTAGTAGCACAGATACGCAGTATTTT. V usage is TRBV29-1 and J usage is TRBJ2-3, with D uncertain. Trimming stripped 3 bases from V and 0 bases from J, with 7 bases between. The germline gives CDR1 SQVTM, CDR2 ANQGSEA. This CDR3 is built from 13 residues.

This clonotype occurred a few times. The chain uses TRBV2 and TRBJ2-5, with D unclear. The germline V and J ends were trimmed by 0 bases and 0 bases, with 8 bases remaining between them. The CDR3 consists of 15 residues. CDR1 is SNHLY and CDR2 is FYNNEI in the germline V gene. This CDR3 reads CASSEAMANQETQYF. In DNA, the CDR3 is TGTGCCAGCAGTGAAGCGATGGCAAACCAAGAGACCCAGTACTTC.

This clonotype was observed many times. The chain couples TRBV20-1 to TRBJ2-5; D gene ambiguous. This CDR3 is 15 amino acids long. V was cut by 0 bases and J by 3 bases, with 14 bases left in between. Germline CDR1 DFQATT, CDR2 SNEGSKA (reference sequence). The CDR3 sequence is CSARDPRYLEETQYF. The CDR3 DNA is TGCAGTGCTAGAGATCCCCGTTATCTCGAAGAGACCCAGTACTTC.